This entry is about one TCR beta chain. Its specificity is unknown. TCRB transcripts that were expressed got sequenced, as all of the isolated RNA had been reverse transcribed. Assay: immunoSEQ multiplex PCR; the TCRdb copy retains only in-frame clones and omits some. The table has 400,000 to 600,000 clones, approximately 30% seen once. Trimming pared 3 bases from V and 1 base from J, leaving 14 bases between. Germline CDR1 is SGHNT and CDR2 is YYREEE (reference sequence). This CDR3 comprises 15 residues. This entry comes from a study of beta chain features in type 1 diabetes. Per donor, one heparinised blood draw averaged roughly 120 mL. General observations from the study: Researchers reported that naive, central memory and Treg TCRB repertoires appeared more similar in patients than in healthy donors. For patients and controls alike, PCR might favor shorter templates to the same degree. Reads derived from cDNA could over-represent cells showing high TCR expression.

The genes are TRBV5-4 and TRBJ2-7, with D hard to call. Sequencing was done on a sample of naive CD4+ T cells from blood. This receptor was obtained from a man aged 18 to 30 in good health. The DNA of the CDR3 is TGTGCCAGCAGCTCTCAGAAACTCAATTCCTACGAGCAGTACTTC. Translating it yields CASSSQKLNSYEQYF. Using reference TRBV5-4 and TRBJ2-7 for the parts outside the CDR3, the full variable domain is ETGVTQSPTHLIKTRGQQVTLRCSSQSGHNTVSWYQQALGQGPQFIFQYYREEENGRGNFPPRFSGLQFPNYSSELNVNALELDDSALYLCASSSQKLNSYEQYFGPGTRLTVT.